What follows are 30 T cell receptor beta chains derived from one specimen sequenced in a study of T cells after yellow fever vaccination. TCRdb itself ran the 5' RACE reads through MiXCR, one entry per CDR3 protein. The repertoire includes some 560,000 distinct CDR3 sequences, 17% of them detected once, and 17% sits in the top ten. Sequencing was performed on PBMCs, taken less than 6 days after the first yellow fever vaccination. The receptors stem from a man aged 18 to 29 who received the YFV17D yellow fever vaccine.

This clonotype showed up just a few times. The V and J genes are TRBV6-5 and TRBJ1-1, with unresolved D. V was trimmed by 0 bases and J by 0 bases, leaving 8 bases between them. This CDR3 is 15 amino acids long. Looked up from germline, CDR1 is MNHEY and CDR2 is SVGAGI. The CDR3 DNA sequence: TGTGCCAGCAGTTACTCCCCGAAGTTGAACACTGAAGCTTTCTTT. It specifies CASSYSPKLNTEAFF.

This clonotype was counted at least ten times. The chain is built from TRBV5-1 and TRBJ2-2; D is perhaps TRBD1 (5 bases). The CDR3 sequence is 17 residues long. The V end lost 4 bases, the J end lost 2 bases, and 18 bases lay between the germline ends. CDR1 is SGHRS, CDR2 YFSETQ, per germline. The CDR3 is CASSPRTPNTNTGELFF. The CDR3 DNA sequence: TGCGCCAGCAGCCCGAGGACACCAAATACAAACACCGGGGAGCTGTTTTTT.

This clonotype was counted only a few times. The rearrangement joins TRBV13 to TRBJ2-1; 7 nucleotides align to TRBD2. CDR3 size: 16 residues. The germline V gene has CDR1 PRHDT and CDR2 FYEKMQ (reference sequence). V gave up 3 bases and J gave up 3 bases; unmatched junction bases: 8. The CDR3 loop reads CASSFTAGVGYNEQFF. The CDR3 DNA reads TGTGCCAGCAGCTTTACCGCGGGGGTAGGCTACAATGAGCAGTTCTTC.

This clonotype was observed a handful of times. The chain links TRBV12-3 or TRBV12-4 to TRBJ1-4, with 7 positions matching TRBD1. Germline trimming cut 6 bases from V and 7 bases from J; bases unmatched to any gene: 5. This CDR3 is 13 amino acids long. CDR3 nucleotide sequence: TGTGCCAGCAGGACCACAGGGGTTGAAAAACTGTTTTTT. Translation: CASRTTGVEKLFF.

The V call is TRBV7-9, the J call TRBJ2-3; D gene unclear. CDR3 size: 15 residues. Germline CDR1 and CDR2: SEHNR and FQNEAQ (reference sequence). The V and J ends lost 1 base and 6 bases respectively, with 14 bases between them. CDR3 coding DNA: TGTGCCAGCAGCTTAGGTCCCAGGCTTGAGGATACGCAGTATTTT. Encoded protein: CASSLGPRLEDTQYF. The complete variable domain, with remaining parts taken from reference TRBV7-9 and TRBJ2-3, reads DTGVSQNPRHKITKRGQNVTFRCDPISEHNRLYWYRQTLGQGPEFLTYFQNEAQLEKSRLLSDRFSAERPKGSFSTLEIQRTEQGDSAMYLCASSLGPRLEDTQYFGPGTRLTVL.

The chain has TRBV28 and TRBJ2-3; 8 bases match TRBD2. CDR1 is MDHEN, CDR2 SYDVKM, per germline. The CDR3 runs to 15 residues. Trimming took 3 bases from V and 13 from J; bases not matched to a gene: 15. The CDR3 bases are TGTGCCAGCAGTTTGGGGGTAGTAGCGGGGCCAAAGGAGTATTTT. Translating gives CASSLGVVAGPKEYF.

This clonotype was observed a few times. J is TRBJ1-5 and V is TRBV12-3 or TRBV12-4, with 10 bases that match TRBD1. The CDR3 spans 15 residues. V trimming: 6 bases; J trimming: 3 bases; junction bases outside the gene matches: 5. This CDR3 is CASSPTGGFNQPQHF. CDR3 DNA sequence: TGTGCCAGCAGCCCGACAGGGGGCTTCAATCAGCCCCAGCATTTT.

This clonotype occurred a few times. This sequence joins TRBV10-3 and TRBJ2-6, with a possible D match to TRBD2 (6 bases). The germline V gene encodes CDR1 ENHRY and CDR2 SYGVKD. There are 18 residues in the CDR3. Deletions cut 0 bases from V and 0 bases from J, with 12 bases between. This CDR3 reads CAISESGWGDSGANVLTF. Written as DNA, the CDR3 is TGTGCCATCAGTGAGTCGGGGTGGGGGGACTCTGGGGCCAACGTCCTGACTTTC.

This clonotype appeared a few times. The chain's CDR3 is CASSLLPFGQIQETQYF. The CDR3 DNA sequence: TGCGCCAGCAGCCTTCTTCCCTTTGGACAGATACAAGAGACCCAGTACTTC. The V call is TRBV4-3, the J call TRBJ2-5, with D tentatively TRBD1 (6 bases). From germline, CDR1 is LGHNA and CDR2 YSLEER. Trimming pared 4 bases from V and 2 bases from J, leaving 20 bases between. The CDR3 runs to 17 residues.

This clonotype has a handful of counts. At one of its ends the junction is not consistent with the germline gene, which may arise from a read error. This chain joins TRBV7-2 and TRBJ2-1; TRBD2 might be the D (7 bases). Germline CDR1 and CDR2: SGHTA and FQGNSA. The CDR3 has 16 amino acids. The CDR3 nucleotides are TGTGCCAGCAGCCACCGGAGGGGGGGGGTTTACACTGAGCAGTTCTTC. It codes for CASSHRRGGVYTEQFF. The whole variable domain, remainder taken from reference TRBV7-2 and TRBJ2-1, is GAGVSQSPSNKVTEKGKDVELRCDPISGHTALYWYRQSLGQGLEFLIYFQGNSAPDKSGLPSDRFSAERTGGSVSTLTIQRTQQEDSAVYLCASSHRRGGVYTEQFFGPGTRLTVL.

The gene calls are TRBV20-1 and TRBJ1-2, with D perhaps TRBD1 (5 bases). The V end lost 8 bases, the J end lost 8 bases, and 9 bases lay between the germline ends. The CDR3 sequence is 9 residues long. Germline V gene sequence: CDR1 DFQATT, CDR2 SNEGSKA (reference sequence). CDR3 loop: CSQGRGYTF. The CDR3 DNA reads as TGCAGTCAGGGACGGGGCTACACCTTC.

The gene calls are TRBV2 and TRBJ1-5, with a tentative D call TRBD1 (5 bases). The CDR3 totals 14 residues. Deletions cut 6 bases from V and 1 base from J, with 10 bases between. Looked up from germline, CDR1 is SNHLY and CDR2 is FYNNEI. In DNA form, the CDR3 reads TGTGCCAGCAGCGACCAGGGAAGCAATCAGCCCCAGCATTTT. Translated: CASSDQGSNQPQHF.

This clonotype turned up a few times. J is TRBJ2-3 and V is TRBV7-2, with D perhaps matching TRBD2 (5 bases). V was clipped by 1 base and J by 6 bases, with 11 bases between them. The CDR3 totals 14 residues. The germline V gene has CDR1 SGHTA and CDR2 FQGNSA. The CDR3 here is CASSLDSGVDTQYF. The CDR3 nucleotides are TGTGCCAGCAGCTTAGATTCCGGGGTGGATACGCAGTATTTT.

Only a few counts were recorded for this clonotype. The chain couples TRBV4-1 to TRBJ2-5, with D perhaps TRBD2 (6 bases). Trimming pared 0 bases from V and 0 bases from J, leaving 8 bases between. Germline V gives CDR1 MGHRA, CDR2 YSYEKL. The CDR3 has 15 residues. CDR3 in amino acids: CASSQDGRYQETQYF. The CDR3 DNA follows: TGCGCCAGCAGCCAAGATGGGAGGTACCAAGAGACCCAGTACTTC.

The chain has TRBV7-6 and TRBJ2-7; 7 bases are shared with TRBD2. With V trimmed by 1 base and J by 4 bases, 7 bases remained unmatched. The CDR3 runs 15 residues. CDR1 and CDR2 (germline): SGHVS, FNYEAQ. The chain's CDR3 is CASSLEVSGGYEQYV. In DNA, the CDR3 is TGTGCCAGCAGCTTAGAAGTGTCCGGGGGGTACGAGCAGTACGTC.

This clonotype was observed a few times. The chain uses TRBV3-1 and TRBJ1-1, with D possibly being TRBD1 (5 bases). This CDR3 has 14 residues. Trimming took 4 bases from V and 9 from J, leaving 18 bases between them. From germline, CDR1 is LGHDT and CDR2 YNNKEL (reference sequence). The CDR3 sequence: CASSLTGTASKAFF. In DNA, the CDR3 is TGTGCCAGCAGCCTGACCGGGACGGCTAGTAAAGCTTTCTTT.

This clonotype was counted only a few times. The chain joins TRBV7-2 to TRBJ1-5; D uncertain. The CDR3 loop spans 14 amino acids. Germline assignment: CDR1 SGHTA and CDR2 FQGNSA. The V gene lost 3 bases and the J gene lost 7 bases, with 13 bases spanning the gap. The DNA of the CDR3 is TGTGCCAGCAGCTTTCGTTACGGGGAGCAGCCCCAGCATTTT. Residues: CASSFRYGEQPQHF. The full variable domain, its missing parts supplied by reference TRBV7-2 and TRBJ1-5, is GAGVSQSPSNKVTEKGKDVELRCDPISGHTALYWYRQSLGQGLEFLIYFQGNSAPDKSGLPSDRFSAERTGGSVSTLTIQRTQQEDSAVYLCASSFRYGEQPQHFGDGTRLSIL.

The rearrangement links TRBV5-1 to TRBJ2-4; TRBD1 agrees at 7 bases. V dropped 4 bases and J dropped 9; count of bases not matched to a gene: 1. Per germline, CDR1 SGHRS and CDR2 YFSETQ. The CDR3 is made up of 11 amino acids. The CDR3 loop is CASSAGGIQYF. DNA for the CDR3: TGCGCCAGCAGCGCAGGGGGCATTCAGTACTTC.

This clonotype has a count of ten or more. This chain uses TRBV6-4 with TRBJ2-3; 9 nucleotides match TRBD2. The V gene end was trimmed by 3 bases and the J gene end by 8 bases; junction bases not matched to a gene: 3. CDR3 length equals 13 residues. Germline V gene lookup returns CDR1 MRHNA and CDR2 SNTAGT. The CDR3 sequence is CASSDKTSGTQYF. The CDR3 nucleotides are TGTGCCAGCAGTGATAAGACTAGCGGTACGCAGTATTTT.

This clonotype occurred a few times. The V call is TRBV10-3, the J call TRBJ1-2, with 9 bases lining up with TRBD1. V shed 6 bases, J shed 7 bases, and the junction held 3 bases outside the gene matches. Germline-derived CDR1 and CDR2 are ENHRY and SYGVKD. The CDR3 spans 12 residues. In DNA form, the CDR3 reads TGTGCCATCAGAACAGGGGGCTCTGGCTACACCTTC. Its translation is CAIRTGGSGYTF.

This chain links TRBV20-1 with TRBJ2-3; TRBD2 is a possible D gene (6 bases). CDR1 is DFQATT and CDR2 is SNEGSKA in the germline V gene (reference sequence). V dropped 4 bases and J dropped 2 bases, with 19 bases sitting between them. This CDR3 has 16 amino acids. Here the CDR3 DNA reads TGCAGTGCTAATTCATTTTTTGGGGGGAACACAGATACGCAGTATTTT. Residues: CSANSFFGGNTDTQYF.

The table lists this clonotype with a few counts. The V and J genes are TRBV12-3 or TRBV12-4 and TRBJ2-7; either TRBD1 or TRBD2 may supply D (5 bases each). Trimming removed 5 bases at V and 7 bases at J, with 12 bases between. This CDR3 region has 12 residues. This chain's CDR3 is CASSPGLSEQYF. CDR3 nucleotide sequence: TGTGCCAGCAGTCCGGGGCTATCGGAGCAGTACTTC.

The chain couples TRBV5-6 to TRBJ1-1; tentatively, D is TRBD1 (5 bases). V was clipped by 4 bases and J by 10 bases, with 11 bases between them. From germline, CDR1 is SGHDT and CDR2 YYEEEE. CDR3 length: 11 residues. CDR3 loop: CASSAGPGAFF. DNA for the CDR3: TGTGCCAGCAGCGCGGGACCTGGAGCTTTCTTT.

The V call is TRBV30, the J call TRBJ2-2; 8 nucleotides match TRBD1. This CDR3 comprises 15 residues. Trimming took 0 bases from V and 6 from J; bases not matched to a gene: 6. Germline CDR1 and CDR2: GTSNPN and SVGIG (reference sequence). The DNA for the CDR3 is TGTGCCTGGAGTGTTGGACAGGGCATAGCCGGGGAGCTGTTTTTT. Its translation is CAWSVGQGIAGELFF.

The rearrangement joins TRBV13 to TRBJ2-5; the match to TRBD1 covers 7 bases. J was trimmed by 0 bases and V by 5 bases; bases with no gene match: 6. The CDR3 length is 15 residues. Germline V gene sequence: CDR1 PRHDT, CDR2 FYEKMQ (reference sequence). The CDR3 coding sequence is TGTGCCAGCAGCGACGGACAGGCCTACCAAGAGACCCAGTACTTC. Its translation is CASSDGQAYQETQYF.

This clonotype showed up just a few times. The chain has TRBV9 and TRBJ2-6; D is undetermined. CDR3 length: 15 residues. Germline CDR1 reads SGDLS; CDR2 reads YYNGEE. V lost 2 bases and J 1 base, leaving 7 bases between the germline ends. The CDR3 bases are TGTGCCAGCAGCGTCCGGGCATCTGGGGCCAACGTCCTGACTTTC. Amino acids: CASSVRASGANVLTF. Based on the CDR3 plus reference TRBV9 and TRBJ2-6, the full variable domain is DSGVTQTPKHLITATGQRVTLRCSPRSGDLSVYWYQQSLDQGLQFLIQYYNGEERAKGNILERFSAQQFPDLHSELNLSSLELGDSALYFCASSVRASGANVLTFGAGSRLTVL.

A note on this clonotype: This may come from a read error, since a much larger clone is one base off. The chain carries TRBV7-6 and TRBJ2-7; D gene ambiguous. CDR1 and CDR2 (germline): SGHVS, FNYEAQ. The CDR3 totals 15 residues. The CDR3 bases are TGTGCCAGCAACTTATTCCCGTCGATAGAATACGAGCAGTACTTC. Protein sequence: CASNLFPSIEYEQYF.

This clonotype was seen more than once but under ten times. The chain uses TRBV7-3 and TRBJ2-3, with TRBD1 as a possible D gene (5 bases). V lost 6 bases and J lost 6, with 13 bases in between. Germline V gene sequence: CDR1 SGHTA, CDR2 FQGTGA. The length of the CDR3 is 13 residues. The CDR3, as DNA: TGTGCCAGCAGGCTGCAAGGGGCGGATACGCAGTATTTT. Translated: CASRLQGADTQYF.

For the CDR3, the DNA is TGTGCCAGCAGCCACACAGTAAACATTCAGTACTTC. This gives the protein CASSHTVNIQYF. The chain joins TRBV3-1 to TRBJ2-4; D is undetermined. Germline V gene lookup returns CDR1 LGHDT and CDR2 YNNKEL (reference sequence). Trimming took off 3 bases at V and 6 bases at J, with 6 bases between the two ends. The CDR3 runs 12 residues.

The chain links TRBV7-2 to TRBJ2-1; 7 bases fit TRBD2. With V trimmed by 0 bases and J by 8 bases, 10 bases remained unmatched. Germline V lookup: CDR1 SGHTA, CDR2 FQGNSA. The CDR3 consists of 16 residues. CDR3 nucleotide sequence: TGTGCCAGCAGCTTAGCGCCGCCCGGGGGAGGGTATGAGCAGTTCTTC. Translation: CASSLAPPGGGYEQFF. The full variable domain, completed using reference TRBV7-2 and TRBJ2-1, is GAGVSQSPSNKVTEKGKDVELRCDPISGHTALYWYRQSLGQGLEFLIYFQGNSAPDKSGLPSDRFSAERTGGSVSTLTIQRTQQEDSAVYLCASSLAPPGGGYEQFFGPGTRLTVL.